This T cell receptor beta chain was identified during a study of a mutant IDH1 vaccine in newly diagnosed glioma. In the case of this clone: Its antigen is not identified.

Time point given: baseline, week 1 (first vaccination visit). Treatment described: pre-vaccination baseline after standard-of-care therapy. Libraries were prepared by immunoSEQ multiplex PCR; TCRdb keeps only in-frame clonotypes and omits some of them. The table shows about 92,000 clones, with roughly 85% occurring only once. Points from the study as a whole: Evidence of vaccine-induced immune responses was documented in approximately 93% of patients. Pseudoprogression seemed unrelated to changes in top peripheral T cell clonotypes.

V was clipped by 5 bases and J by 6 bases, with 16 bases between them. The germline V gene has CDR1 SGHTA and CDR2 FQGNSA. The CDR3 extends over 14 amino acids. V and J are TRBV7-2 and TRBJ1-1, with D possibly matching TRBD1 (6 bases). The starting material was PBMCs, obtained from a glioma patient treated with radiotherapy, temozolomide or both. This TCR derives from a woman between 50 and 59 years old with glioma. This CDR3 reads CASSPRGGPAEAFF. The CDR3 region has the DNA TGTGCCAGCAGCCCCCGAGGGGGGCCTGCTGAAGCTTTCTTT.